This TCR beta chain was captured in a study of T cell repertoires in ileal Crohn's disease. At the level of the study: At surgery, less than 45% of patients smoked, with median disease duration 7.9 years. All patients had surgery for stricturing (approximately 60%) or penetrating (around 40%) disease. Study observations and caveats: Clonal expansions were more frequent in active smokers than non-smokers at surgery. Every patient over 26.8% clonality showed endoscopic recurrence.

Germline CDR1 and CDR2: WNHNN and SYGVQD (reference sequence). CDR3 length: 13 amino acids. V lost 2 bases to trimming and J lost 4 bases; unmatched junction nucleotides: 0. Clones were read by immunoSEQ multiplex PCR, and TCRdb kept only the in-frame ones, dropping some. The table records some 1,200 clones, roughly 95% of them present only once. Only one count was recorded for this clone. Its antigen is still unknown. This sequence joins TRBV10-1 and TRBJ1-2; TRBD1 aligns across 8 bases. The sequence was collected from an adult with Crohn's disease. Sequencing input: ileal tissue. The CDR3 sequence: CASSETGGYGYTF. The CDR3 DNA sequence: TGCGCCAGCAGTGAGACAGGGGGCTATGGCTACACCTTC.